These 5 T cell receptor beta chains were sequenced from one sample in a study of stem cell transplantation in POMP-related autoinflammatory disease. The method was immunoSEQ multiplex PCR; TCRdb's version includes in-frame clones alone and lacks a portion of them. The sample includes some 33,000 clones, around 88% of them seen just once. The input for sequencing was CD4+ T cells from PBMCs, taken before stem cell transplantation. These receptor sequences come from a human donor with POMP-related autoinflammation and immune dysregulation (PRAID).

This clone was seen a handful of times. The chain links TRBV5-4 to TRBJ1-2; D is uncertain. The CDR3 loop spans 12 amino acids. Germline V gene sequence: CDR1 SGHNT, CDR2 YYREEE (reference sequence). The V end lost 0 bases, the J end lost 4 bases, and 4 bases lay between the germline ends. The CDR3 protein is CASSLVAYGYTF. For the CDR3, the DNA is TGTGCCAGCAGCTTGGTAGCCTATGGCTACACCTTC.

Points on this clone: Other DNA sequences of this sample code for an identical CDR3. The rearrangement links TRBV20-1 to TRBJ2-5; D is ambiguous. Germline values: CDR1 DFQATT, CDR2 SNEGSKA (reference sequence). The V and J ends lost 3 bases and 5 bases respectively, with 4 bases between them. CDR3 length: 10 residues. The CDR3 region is CSASGETQYF. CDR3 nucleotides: TGCAGTGCTAGTGGTGAGACCCAGTACTTC.

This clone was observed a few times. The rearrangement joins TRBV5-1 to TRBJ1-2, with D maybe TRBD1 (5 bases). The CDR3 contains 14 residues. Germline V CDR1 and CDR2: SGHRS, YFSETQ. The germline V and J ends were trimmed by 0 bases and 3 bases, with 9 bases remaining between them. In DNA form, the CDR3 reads TGCGCCAGCAGCTTGGAGGGCAGGGACTATGGCTACACCTTC. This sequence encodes CASSLEGRDYGYTF.

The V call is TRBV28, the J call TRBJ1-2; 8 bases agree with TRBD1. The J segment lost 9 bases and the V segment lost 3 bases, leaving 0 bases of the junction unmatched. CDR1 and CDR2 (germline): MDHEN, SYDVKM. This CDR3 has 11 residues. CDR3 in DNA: TGTGCCAGCAGTTTCAGGGGGCGCTACACCTTC. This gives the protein CASSFRGRYTF.

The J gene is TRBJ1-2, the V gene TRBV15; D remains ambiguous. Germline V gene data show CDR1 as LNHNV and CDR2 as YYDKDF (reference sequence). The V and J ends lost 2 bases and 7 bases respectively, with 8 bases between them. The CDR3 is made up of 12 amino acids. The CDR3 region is CATSRPEGGYTF. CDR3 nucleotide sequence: TGTGCCACCAGCAGACCAGAGGGTGGCTACACCTTC.